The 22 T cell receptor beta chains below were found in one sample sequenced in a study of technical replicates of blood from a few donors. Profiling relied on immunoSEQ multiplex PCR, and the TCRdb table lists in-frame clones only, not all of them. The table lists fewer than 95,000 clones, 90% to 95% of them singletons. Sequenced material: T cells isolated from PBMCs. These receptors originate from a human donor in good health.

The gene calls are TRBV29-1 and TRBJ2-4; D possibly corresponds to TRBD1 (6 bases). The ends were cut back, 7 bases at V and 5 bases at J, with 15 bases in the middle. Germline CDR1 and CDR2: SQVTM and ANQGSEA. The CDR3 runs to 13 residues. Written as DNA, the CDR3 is TGCAGCGGACAGGATTCTCCCCAAAACATTCAGTACTTC. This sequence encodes CSGQDSPQNIQYF.

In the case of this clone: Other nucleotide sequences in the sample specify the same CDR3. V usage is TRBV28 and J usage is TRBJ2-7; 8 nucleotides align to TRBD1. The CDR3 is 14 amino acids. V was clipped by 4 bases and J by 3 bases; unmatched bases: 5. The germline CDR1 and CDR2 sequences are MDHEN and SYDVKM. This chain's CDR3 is CASSSGTGYYEQYF. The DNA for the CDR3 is TGTGCCAGCAGTTCCGGGACAGGTTACTACGAGCAGTACTTC.

CDR3 sequence (DNA): TGTGCCAGCAGCGTAGACGGTGCTCTCTCTGGAAACACCATATATTTT. It codes for CASSVDGALSGNTIYF. The chain carries TRBV9 and TRBJ1-3; D remains unclear. Germline V gene lookup returns CDR1 SGDLS and CDR2 YYNGEE. V was shortened by 0 bases and J by 0 bases, with 10 bases between the two germline ends. The CDR3 loop spans 16 amino acids. The full variable domain, with the rest looked up from reference TRBV9 and TRBJ1-3, is DSGVTQTPKHLITATGQRVTLRCSPRSGDLSVYWYQQSLDQGLQFLIQYYNGEERAKGNILERFSAQQFPDLHSELNLSSLELGDSALYFCASSVDGALSGNTIYFGEGSWLTVV.

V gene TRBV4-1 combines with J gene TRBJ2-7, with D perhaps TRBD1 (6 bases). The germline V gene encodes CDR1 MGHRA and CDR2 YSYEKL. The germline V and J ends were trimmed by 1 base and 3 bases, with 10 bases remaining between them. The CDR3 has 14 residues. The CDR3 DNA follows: TGCGCCAGCAGCCAAGGACAGACAGGCTACGAGCAGTACTTC. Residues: CASSQGQTGYEQYF.

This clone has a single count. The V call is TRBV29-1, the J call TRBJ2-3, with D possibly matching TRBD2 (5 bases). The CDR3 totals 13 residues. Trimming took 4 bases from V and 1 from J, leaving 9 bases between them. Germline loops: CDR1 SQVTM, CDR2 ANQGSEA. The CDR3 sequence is CSVVSGRTDTQYF. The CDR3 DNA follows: TGCAGCGTTGTGAGCGGCCGCACAGATACGCAGTATTTT.

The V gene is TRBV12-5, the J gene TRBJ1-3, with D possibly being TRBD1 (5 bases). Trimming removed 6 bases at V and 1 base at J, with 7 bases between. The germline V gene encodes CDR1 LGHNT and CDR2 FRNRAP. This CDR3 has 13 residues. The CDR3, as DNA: TGTGCTAGTGGCCCAGGGTCTGGAAACACCATATATTTT. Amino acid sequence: CASGPGSGNTIYF. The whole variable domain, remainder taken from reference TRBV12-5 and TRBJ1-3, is DARVTQTPRHKVTEMGQEVTMRCQPILGHNTVFWYRQTMMQGLELLAYFRNRAPLDDSGMPKDRFSAEMPDATLATLKIQPSEPRDSAVYFCASGPGSGNTIYFGEGSWLTVV.

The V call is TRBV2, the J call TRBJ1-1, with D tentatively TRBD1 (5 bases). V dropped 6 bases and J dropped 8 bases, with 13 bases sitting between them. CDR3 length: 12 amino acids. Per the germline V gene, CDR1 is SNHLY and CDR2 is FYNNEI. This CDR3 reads CASRQGLWEAFF. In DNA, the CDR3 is TGTGCCAGCAGGCAGGGCCTTTGGGAAGCTTTCTTT.

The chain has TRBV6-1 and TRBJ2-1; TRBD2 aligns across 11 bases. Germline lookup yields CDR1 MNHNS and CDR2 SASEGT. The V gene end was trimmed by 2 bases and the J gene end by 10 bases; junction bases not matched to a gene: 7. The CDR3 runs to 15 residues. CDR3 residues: CASSENTSGSVEQFF. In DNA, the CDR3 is TGTGCCAGCAGTGAAAATACTAGCGGGAGTGTGGAGCAGTTCTTC.

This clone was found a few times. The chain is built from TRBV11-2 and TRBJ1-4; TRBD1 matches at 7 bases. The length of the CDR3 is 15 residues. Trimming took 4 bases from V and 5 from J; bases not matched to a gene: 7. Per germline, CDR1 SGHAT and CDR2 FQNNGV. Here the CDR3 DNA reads TGTGCCAGCAGCTCGGGACAGCGCTTGAATGAAAAACTGTTTTTT. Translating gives CASSSGQRLNEKLFF. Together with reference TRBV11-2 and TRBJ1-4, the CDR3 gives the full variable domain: EAGVAQSPRYKIIEKRQSVAFWCNPISGHATLYWYQQILGQGPKLLIQFQNNGVVDDSQLPKDRFSAERLKGVDSTLKIQPAKLEDSAVYLCASSSGQRLNEKLFFGSGTQLSVL.

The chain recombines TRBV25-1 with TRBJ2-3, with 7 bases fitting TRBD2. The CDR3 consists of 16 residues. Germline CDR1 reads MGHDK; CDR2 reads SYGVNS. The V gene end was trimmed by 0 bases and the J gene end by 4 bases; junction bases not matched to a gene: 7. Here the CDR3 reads CASSEYSGLAADTQYF. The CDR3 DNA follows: TGTGCCAGCAGTGAATATTCGGGGCTAGCGGCAGATACGCAGTATTTT.

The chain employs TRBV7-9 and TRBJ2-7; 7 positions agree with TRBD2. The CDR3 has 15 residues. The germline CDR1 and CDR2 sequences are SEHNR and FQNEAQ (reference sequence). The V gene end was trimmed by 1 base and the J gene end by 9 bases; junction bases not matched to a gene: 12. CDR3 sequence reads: CASSLGASGQGAQYF. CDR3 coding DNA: TGTGCCAGCAGCTTAGGGGCTAGCGGTCAGGGTGCGCAGTACTTC.

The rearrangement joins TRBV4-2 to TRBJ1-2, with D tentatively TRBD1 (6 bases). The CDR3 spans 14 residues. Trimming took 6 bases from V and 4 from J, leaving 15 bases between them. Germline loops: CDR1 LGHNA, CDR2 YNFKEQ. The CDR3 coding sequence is TGTGCCAGCAGTCGAGACCAGGGGCTCTATGGCTACACCTTC. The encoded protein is CASSRDQGLYGYTF.

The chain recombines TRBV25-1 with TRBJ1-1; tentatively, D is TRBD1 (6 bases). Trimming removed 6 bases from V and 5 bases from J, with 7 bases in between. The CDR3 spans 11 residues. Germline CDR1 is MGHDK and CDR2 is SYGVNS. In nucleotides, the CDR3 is TGTGCCAGCAGCAGGGGAACTGAAGCTTTCTTT. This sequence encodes CASSRGTEAFF.

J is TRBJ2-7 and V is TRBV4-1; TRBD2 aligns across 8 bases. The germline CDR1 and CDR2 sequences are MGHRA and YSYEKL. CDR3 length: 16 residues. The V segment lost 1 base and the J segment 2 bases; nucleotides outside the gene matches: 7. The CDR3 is CASSQAPGLETYEQYF. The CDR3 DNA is TGCGCCAGCAGCCAAGCTCCGGGACTAGAGACCTACGAGCAGTACTTC.

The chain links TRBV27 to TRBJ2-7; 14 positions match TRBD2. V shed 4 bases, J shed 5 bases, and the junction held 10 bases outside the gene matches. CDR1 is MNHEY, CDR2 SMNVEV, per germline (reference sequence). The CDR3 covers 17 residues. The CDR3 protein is CASSSTSGGAKVDEQYF. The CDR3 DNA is TGTGCCAGCAGTTCGACTAGCGGGGGGGCTAAGGTCGACGAGCAGTACTTC.

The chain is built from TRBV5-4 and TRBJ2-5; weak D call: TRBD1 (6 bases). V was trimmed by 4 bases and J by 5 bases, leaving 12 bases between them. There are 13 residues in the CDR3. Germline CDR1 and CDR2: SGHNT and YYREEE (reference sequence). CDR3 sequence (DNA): TGTGCCAGCAGCCGTGGACAGACTGAGACCCAGTACTTC. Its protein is CASSRGQTETQYF.

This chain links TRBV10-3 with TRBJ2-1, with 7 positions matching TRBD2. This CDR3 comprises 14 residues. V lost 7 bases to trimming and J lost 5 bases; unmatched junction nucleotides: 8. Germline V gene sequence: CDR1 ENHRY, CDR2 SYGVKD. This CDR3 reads CAITKGLDNNEQFF. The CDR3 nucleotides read TGTGCCATCACTAAAGGACTAGACAACAATGAGCAGTTCTTC.

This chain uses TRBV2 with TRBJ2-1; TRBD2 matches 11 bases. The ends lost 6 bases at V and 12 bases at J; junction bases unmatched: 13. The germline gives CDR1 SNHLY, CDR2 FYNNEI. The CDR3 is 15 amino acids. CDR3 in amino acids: CASSGTSGVATGQFF. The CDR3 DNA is TGTGCCAGCAGCGGGACTAGCGGAGTGGCGACTGGGCAGTTCTTC. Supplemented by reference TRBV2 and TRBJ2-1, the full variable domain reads EPEVTQTPSHQVTQMGQEVILRCVPISNHLYFYWYRQILGQKVEFLVSFYNNEISEKSEIFDDQFSVERPDGSNFTLKIRSTKLEDSAMYFCASSGTSGVATGQFFGPGTRLTVL.

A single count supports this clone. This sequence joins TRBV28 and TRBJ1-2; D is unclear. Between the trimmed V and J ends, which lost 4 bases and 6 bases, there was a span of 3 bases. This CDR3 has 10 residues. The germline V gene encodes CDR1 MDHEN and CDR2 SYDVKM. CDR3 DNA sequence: TGTGCCAGCAGTTCCGATGGCTACACCTTC. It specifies CASSSDGYTF.

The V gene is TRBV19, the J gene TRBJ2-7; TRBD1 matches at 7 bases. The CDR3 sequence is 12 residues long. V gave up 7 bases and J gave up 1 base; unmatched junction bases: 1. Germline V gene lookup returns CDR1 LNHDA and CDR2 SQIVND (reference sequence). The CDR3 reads CASTGQSYEQYF. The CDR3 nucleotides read TGTGCCAGTACGGGACAGTCCTACGAGCAGTACTTC.

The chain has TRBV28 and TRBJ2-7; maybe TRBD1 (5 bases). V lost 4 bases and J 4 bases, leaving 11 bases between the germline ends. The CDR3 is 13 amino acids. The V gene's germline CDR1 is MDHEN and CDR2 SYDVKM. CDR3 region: CASSSGIYYEQYF. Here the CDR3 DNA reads TGTGCCAGCAGTTCAGGGATTTATTACGAGCAGTACTTC. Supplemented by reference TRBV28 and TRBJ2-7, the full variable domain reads DVKVTQSSRYLVKRTGEKVFLECVQDMDHENMFWYRQDPGLGLRLIYFSYDVKMKEKGDIPEGYSVSREKKERFSLILESASTNQTSMYLCASSSGIYYEQYFGPGTRLTVT.

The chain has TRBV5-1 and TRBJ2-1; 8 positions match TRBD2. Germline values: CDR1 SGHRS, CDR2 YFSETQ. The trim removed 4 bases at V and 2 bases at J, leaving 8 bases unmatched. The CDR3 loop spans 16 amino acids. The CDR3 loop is CASSRMVAGTYNEQFF. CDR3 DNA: TGCGCCAGCAGCAGAATGGTAGCGGGGACCTACAATGAGCAGTTCTTC.